This TCR beta chain was observed in a study of blood T cells in healthy people across ages. Study observations and caveats: With unsorted PBMCs, a conclusive comparison of naive versus antigen-experienced cells was not possible.

Combining a sample-barcoded 5' primer with a J-beta primer mix, a second PCR ran for about 6 to 11 cycles. Researchers report that a template-switch adaptor with 12 random nucleotides tagged each cDNA molecule. Using its own MiXCR run on the 5' RACE reads, TCRdb lists one record per CDR3 protein. Here the sample spans roughly 1,300,000 distinct CDR3 sequences, approximately 63% being singletons. No fewer than 5.5 micrograms of total RNA were isolated from every sample. This clonotype was recorded once. Its antigen remains unidentified. The receptor was isolated from a man aged 18 to 30 in good health. Sequenced input: blood.

CDR3 DNA: TGCGCCAGCAGCCAAGTGGTCAGGGGGCTGGAGACCCAGTACTTC. Protein: CASSQVVRGLETQYF. This chain links TRBV4-3 with TRBJ2-5; 8 nucleotides line up with TRBD1. The germline CDR1 and CDR2 sequences are LGHNA and YSLEER. This CDR3 contains 15 residues. Trimming cost V 1 base and J 5 bases; bases outside gene matches: 6.